This TCR beta chain came from a study of blood T cell repertoires in COVID-19. Data came from immunoSEQ multiplex PCR; TCRdb stores just in-frame clones and leaves some out. The profile shows nearly 200,000 clones, around four fifths of them singletons. This clonotype originated in a man aged 55 to 69 with COVID-19, enrolled during active disease. The specimen was peripheral blood.

DNA of the CDR3: TGTGCCAGCAGTGAGGCGGGACAGGGCTTTTATGGCTACACCTTC. Translating it yields CASSEAGQGFYGYTF. The genes are TRBV6-1 and TRBJ1-2, with 9 bases fitting TRBD1. The junction had 7 bases not matched to a gene; V was cut back by 3 bases and J by 5 bases. The CDR3 loop spans 15 amino acids. In germline, CDR1 is MNHNS, CDR2 SASEGT.